A selection of T cell receptor beta chains follows, all from one sample in a study of blood T cell repertoires in COVID-19. This table comes from immunoSEQ multiplex PCR, and its TCRdb copy is limited to in-frame clones, with some not included. The data contain about 200,000 clones, over 75% of them singletons. Sequencing input: peripheral blood. These receptors originate from a human donor in a cohort sampled during active COVID-19. Both conserved end residues are part of each CDR3. Fields, in order: CDR3 length, D gene, clone size, V gene, J gene, CDR3 protein, CDR3 DNA. D genes are given only for firm matches. A row's size may be missing; if present it is once, few, many or a size class.

>14|TRBD1|few|TRBV6-6|TRBJ2-7
CASRPRDRVYEQYF
TGTGCCAGCAGGCCCCGGGACAGAGTCTACGAGCAGTACTTC
>13|TRBD1|NA|TRBV18|TRBJ2-7
CASSLSGGYEQYF
TGTGCCAGCTCACTTTCAGGGGGCTACGAGCAGTACTTC
>16|TRBD1|few|TRBV5-1|TRBJ2-7
CASKGAGGRSSYEQYF
TGCGCCAGCAAAGGGGCAGGGGGCAGGAGCTCCTACGAGCAGTACTTC
>13|NA|NA|TRBV19|TRBJ2-5
CASSQGIRETQYF
TGTGCCAGTAGTCAGGGGATAAGAGAGACCCAGTACTTC
>13|NA|NA|TRBV28|TRBJ2-3
CASSSGLLNTQYF
TGTGCCAGCAGTTCCGGACTTCTCAATACGCAGTATTTT
>13|NA|many|TRBV5-4|TRBJ2-1
CASSLALYNEQFF
TGTGCCAGCAGCTTGGCCTTATACAATGAGCAGTTCTTC
>16|TRBD1|NA|TRBV18|TRBJ1-4
CASSPRVGTAIEKLFF
TGTGCCAGCTCACCACGCGTTGGGACAGCCATAGAAAAACTGTTTTTT
>13|NA|NA|TRBV5-4|TRBJ2-2
CASSLGRNGELFF
TGTGCCAGCAGCCTAGGGAGAAACGGGGAGCTGTTTTTT
>13|NA|once|TRBV5-1|TRBJ1-1
CASSSPDWAEAFF
TGCGCCAGCAGCTCCCCGGACTGGGCTGAAGCTTTCTTT
>16|NA|once|TRBV6-5|TRBJ1-5
CASSYALGGGNQPQHF
TGTGCCAGCAGTTACGCCCTCGGTGGGGGGAATCAGCCCCAGCATTTT
>16|TRBD2|NA|TRBV28|TRBJ2-4
CASSLEASGGWNIQYF
TGTGCCAGCAGTTTAGAGGCTAGCGGGGGGTGGAACATTCAGTACTTC